Below are 29 T cell receptor beta chains sequenced from a single sample in a study of breast tumors, draining lymph nodes, adjacent tissues. TCRdb reprocessed the multiplex PCR reads with MiXCR, giving one entry per CDR3 protein. The sample includes approximately 10,000 distinct CDR3 sequences, less than 60% seen only once; the top ten take approximately 35%. Sequences were obtained from breast tumor tissue. The source of these receptors is a female donor with breast cancer. Some clones in this sample may be carry-over from other donors' samples.

This sequence joins TRBV29-1 and TRBJ1-2, with TRBD1 matching over 7 bases. Germline V gene lookup returns CDR1 SQVTM and CDR2 ANQGSEA. After removal of 4 bases from V and 8 bases from J, the junction contained 4 bases not matched to a gene. This CDR3 is 11 amino acids long. CDR3 sequence reads: CSVVVGQGYTF. The CDR3 DNA reads as TGCAGCGTTGTGGTGGGACAGGGCTACACCTTC.

The CDR3 DNA is TGTGCCAGTAGTCTCCAACAGGGGGCGACCGGGGAGCTGTTTTTT. This encodes CASSLQQGATGELFF. The chain recombines TRBV19 with TRBJ2-2; 9 nucleotides align to TRBD1. This CDR3 has 15 residues. Germline CDR1 reads LNHDA; CDR2 reads SQIVND (reference sequence). V shed 5 bases, J shed 5 bases, and the junction held 6 bases outside the gene matches.

This clonotype is medium-sized. The chain joins TRBV6-6 to TRBJ2-2, with unresolved D. The CDR3 loop spans 14 amino acids. V shed 3 bases and J shed 5 bases, with 10 bases lying between them. The germline gives CDR1 MNHNY, CDR2 SVGAGI (reference sequence). The CDR3 DNA reads TGTGCCAGCAGTTATGGGCTGACTACCGGGGAGCTGTTTTTT. It codes for CASSYGLTTGELFF.

V usage is TRBV2 and J usage is TRBJ1-2, with 11 bases aligning to TRBD1. After removal of 9 bases from V and 5 bases from J, the junction contained 17 bases not matched to a gene. The germline CDR1 and CDR2 sequences are SNHLY and FYNNEI. This CDR3 contains 17 residues. The CDR3 here is CARIRTGGSPLLYGYTF. CDR3 nucleotides: TGTGCCAGAATTAGGACAGGGGGCAGTCCGCTCCTATATGGCTACACCTTC.

The rearrangement links TRBV5-1 to TRBJ2-7; weak D call: TRBD1 (5 bases). This CDR3 has 13 residues. Deletions cut 4 bases from V and 3 bases from J, with 11 bases between. The germline V gene encodes CDR1 SGHRS and CDR2 YFSETQ. The CDR3 protein is CASSLQQGYEQYF. The CDR3 bases are TGCGCCAGCAGCCTTCAGCAGGGCTACGAGCAGTACTTC.

By share, this clonotype ranks as medium-sized. The J gene is TRBJ2-2, the V gene TRBV6-6, with D possibly being TRBD1 or TRBD2 (6 bases each). V was cut by 6 bases and J by 9 bases, with 17 bases left in between. CDR3 length: 14 residues. Germline values: CDR1 MNHNY, CDR2 SVGAGI (reference sequence). CDR3 protein: CASSPRGDNRELFF. The CDR3 DNA is TGTGCCAGCAGCCCACGCGGGGACAACAGGGAGCTGTTTTTT.

The chain has TRBV29-1 and TRBJ1-4; D gene uncertain. Trimming removed 0 bases at V and 5 bases at J, with 4 bases between. The germline CDR1 and CDR2 sequences are SQVTM and ANQGSEA. The CDR3 sequence is 12 residues long. CDR3 loop: CSVEDRNEKLFF. The CDR3 DNA reads as TGCAGCGTTGAAGACAGGAATGAAAAACTGTTTTTT.

Points on this clonotype: It may be a read error: a sequence one base away is much more abundant. The V gene is TRBV7-2, the J gene TRBJ2-3, with 9 bases matching TRBD1. CDR3 length equals 14 residues. The germline V gene has CDR1 SGHTA and CDR2 FQGNSA. CDR3 nucleotides: TGTGCCAGCAGCTTAGCGGGACAGGGAGATGCGCAGTATTTT. Encoded protein: CASSLAGQGDAQYF.

The table lists this clonotype with many counts. This chain uses TRBV3-1 with TRBJ1-1; no reliable D call. CDR1 and CDR2 (germline): LGHDT, YNNKEL (reference sequence). Trimming took off 10 bases at V and 1 base at J, with 10 bases between the two ends. This CDR3 comprises 12 residues. This CDR3 is CATQARNTEAFF. The CDR3 DNA reads TGTGCCACACAAGCGAGGAACACTGAAGCTTTCTTT.

This chain links TRBV2 with TRBJ1-2, with D unresolved. The CDR3 is 12 amino acids. V was shortened by 0 bases and J by 8 bases, with 7 bases between the two germline ends. Germline values: CDR1 SNHLY, CDR2 FYNNEI. CDR3 DNA sequence: TGTGCCAGCAGTGAAGCAACGGCAGGCTACACCTTC. Translating it yields CASSEATAGYTF.

This chain links TRBV20-1 with TRBJ2-3, with 9 bases that match TRBD2. Looked up from germline, CDR1 is DFQATT and CDR2 is SNEGSKA (reference sequence). The CDR3 loop spans 14 amino acids. The V segment lost 4 bases and the J segment 1 base; nucleotides outside the gene matches: 3. The CDR3 coding sequence is TGCAGTGCTATCTCTAGCGGGGGCACAGATACGCAGTATTTT. Amino acid sequence: CSAISSGGTDTQYF.

V gene TRBV6-1 combines with J gene TRBJ1-4; D is perhaps TRBD1 (5 bases). V lost 2 bases and J 5 bases, leaving 12 bases between the germline ends. CDR1 MNHNS and CDR2 SASEGT come from the germline V gene. This CDR3 is 15 amino acids long. CDR3 sequence (DNA): TGTGCCAGCAGTGAATATTGGGACCTAAATGAAAAACTGTTTTTT. Its protein is CASSEYWDLNEKLFF.

The chain links TRBV5-1 to TRBJ2-3; 13 nucleotides match TRBD2. CDR1 and CDR2 (germline): SGHRS, YFSETQ. V lost 4 bases to trimming and J lost 4 bases; unmatched junction nucleotides: 6. The CDR3 runs 16 residues. The CDR3 bases are TGCGCCAGCAGCATCGGACTAGCGGGAGTTCCAGATACGCAGTATTTT. As protein: CASSIGLAGVPDTQYF.

The rearrangement uses TRBV20-1 and TRBJ2-7; 9 bases map to TRBD2. Germline CDR1 and CDR2: DFQATT and SNEGSKA (reference sequence). J gave up 4 bases and V 1 base, and 8 bases lay outside the gene matches. The CDR3 sequence is 15 residues long. Here the CDR3 reads CSARGVAGVTYEQYF. CDR3 bases: TGCAGTGCTAGAGGAGTAGCGGGAGTAACTTACGAGCAGTACTTC.

The chain has TRBV5-5 and TRBJ2-3; 8 bases fit TRBD2. CDR3 length: 15 amino acids. Trimming at V came to 5 bases and at J to 11 bases, leaving 16 bases not matched to a gene. Looked up from germline, CDR1 is SGHKS and CDR2 is YYEKEE (reference sequence). The CDR3 region has the DNA TGTGCCAGCAGTTATAGCGGGGCAGTCCCCTACGAGCAGTATTTT. It encodes CASSYSGAVPYEQYF.

This chain joins TRBV11-1 and TRBJ2-5; D gene uncertain. The CDR3 spans 12 residues. V gave up 3 bases and J gave up 3 bases, with 5 bases separating them. In germline, CDR1 is SGHAT, CDR2 FQDESV (reference sequence). For the CDR3, the DNA is TGTGCCAGCAGCTTGGGGAAAGAGACCCAGTACTTC. Translated, it gives CASSLGKETQYF.

This chain links TRBV9 with TRBJ2-5, with a tentative D call TRBD2 (5 bases). Looked up from germline, CDR1 is SGDLS and CDR2 is YYNGEE. This CDR3 is built from 13 residues. Trimming removed 4 bases from V and 5 bases from J, with 12 bases in between. The CDR3 protein is CASSTGRGETQYF. CDR3 nucleotides: TGTGCCAGCAGCACCGGACGCGGGGAGACCCAGTACTTC. Together with reference TRBV9 and TRBJ2-5, the CDR3 gives the full variable domain: DSGVTQTPKHLITATGQRVTLRCSPRSGDLSVYWYQQSLDQGLQFLIQYYNGEERAKGNILERFSAQQFPDLHSELNLSSLELGDSALYFCASSTGRGETQYFGPGTRLLVL.

This clonotype is judged medium-sized. The chain employs TRBV20-1 and TRBJ1-5, with a tentative D call TRBD1 (6 bases). Trimming took 2 bases from V and 0 from J, leaving 20 bases between them. This CDR3 has 18 amino acids. Per germline, CDR1 DFQATT and CDR2 SNEGSKA (reference sequence). CDR3 amino acids: CSARTPGGGGNSNQPQHF. The CDR3 DNA is TGCAGTGCTAGAACACCGGGGGGCGGTGGGAATAGCAATCAGCCCCAGCATTTT.

V gene TRBV4-1 combines with J gene TRBJ2-2; perhaps TRBD2 as D (5 bases). Trimming pared 1 base from V and 0 bases from J, leaving 6 bases between. From germline, CDR1 is MGHRA and CDR2 YSYEKL. The CDR3 is 15 residues long. CDR3 coding DNA: TGCGCCAGCAGCCAAGGGGGAGCGAACACCGGGGAGCTGTTTTTT. This sequence encodes CASSQGGANTGELFF.

The gene calls are TRBV29-1 and TRBJ2-1, with D possibly being TRBD2 (5 bases). V was cut by 6 bases and J by 3 bases, with 6 bases left in between. Germline lookup yields CDR1 SQVTM and CDR2 ANQGSEA. The CDR3 has 11 amino acids. The CDR3 loop is CSVSGYNEQFF. The CDR3 DNA reads TGCAGCGTGAGCGGCTACAATGAGCAGTTCTTC.

This sequence joins TRBV6-5 and TRBJ2-7, with TRBD2 identical over 8 bases. Germline CDR1 MNHEY, CDR2 SVGAGI. With V trimmed by 5 bases and J by 5 bases, 8 bases remained unmatched. This CDR3 spans 14 amino acids. The CDR3 spells CASSRGRKENEQYF. In DNA form, the CDR3 reads TGTGCCAGCAGTCGCGGGAGGAAGGAGAACGAGCAGTACTTC.

CDR3 sequence: CASSLSWGATYNEQFF. The DNA for the CDR3 is TGTGCCAGCAGTTTATCTTGGGGAGCAACGTACAATGAGCAGTTCTTC. The chain carries TRBV12-3 or TRBV12-4 and TRBJ2-1; tentative D call: TRBD2 (5 bases). V gave up 2 bases and J gave up 4 bases, with 15 bases separating them. CDR3 size: 16 residues.

The rearrangement links TRBV7-9 to TRBJ1-2, with TRBD1 as a possible D gene (6 bases). The CDR3 totals 14 residues. Per germline, CDR1 SEHNR and CDR2 FQNEAQ (reference sequence). V was pared by 1 base and J by 6 bases, with 12 bases between. In nucleotides, the CDR3 is TGTGCCAGCAGCTTAGGTCAGGGGTTGGATGGCTACACCTTC. Residues: CASSLGQGLDGYTF.

This clonotype was counted once. J is TRBJ2-5 and V is TRBV7-8; D is perhaps TRBD1 or TRBD2 (5 bases each). The CDR3 is made up of 19 amino acids. The germline gives CDR1 SGHVS, CDR2 FQNEAQ. V shed 1 base and J shed 3 bases, with 24 bases lying between them. The CDR3: CASSLVRLANTGTKETQYF. The CDR3 DNA is TGTGCCAGCAGCTTAGTGCGGCTGGCGAACACCGGGACGAAAGAGACCCAGTACTTC.

At least ten counts were recorded for this clonotype. The V gene is TRBV14, the J gene TRBJ1-6; the D is unclear. This CDR3 is 13 amino acids long. The ends were cut back, 5 bases at V and 14 bases at J, with 16 bases in the middle. CDR1 is SGHDN, CDR2 FVKESK, per germline. Written as DNA, the CDR3 is TGTGCCAGCAGCGCCGGGCTAGGGAGGTCCCTCCACTTT. It translates to CASSAGLGRSLHF.

The CDR3 protein is CASSDWSGANVLTF. The CDR3 DNA sequence: TGTGCCAGCAGTGACTGGTCCGGGGCCAACGTCCTGACTTTC. The rearrangement joins TRBV25-1 to TRBJ2-6; D remains ambiguous. This CDR3 contains 14 residues. V was shortened by 3 bases and J by 4 bases, with 7 bases between the two germline ends. Looked up from germline, CDR1 is MGHDK and CDR2 is SYGVNS.

This clonotype has only one observation. The chain is built from TRBV19 and TRBJ2-1; D not resolved. The germline CDR1 and CDR2 sequences are LNHDA and SQIVND (reference sequence). The germline V and J ends were trimmed by 1 base and 4 bases, with 5 bases remaining between them. CDR3 length: 13 residues. CDR3 in DNA: TGTGCCAGTAGTATAGGTAATTACAATGAGCAGTTCTTC. The encoded protein is CASSIGNYNEQFF.

The rearrangement uses TRBV2 and TRBJ2-1; the D gene is possibly TRBD2 (6 bases). CDR3 length equals 13 residues. Looked up from germline, CDR1 is SNHLY and CDR2 is FYNNEI. Trimming pared 8 bases from V and 3 bases from J, leaving 11 bases between. CDR3 coding DNA: TGTGCCAGCTCCGGGACTGGCTACAATGAGCAGTTCTTC. Amino acids: CASSGTGYNEQFF.

The chain uses TRBV20-1 and TRBJ2-7; 8 positions match TRBD2. The CDR3 runs 14 residues. Germline values: CDR1 DFQATT, CDR2 SNEGSKA (reference sequence). The V segment lost 3 bases and the J segment 7 bases; nucleotides outside the gene matches: 11. Here the CDR3 DNA reads TGCAGTGCTAGTCCTATCGGGAGGGGGGTTGAGCAGTACTTC. Its protein is CSASPIGRGVEQYF.